The 5 T cell receptor beta chains reported below all come from one sample, sequenced in a study of spatial heterogeneity in lung cancer (dated by TCRdb to between 2018 and 2021). This specimen's time point label, per the study, means: sample taken at primary tumor resection. For TCR sequencing, whole RNA was extracted from tumor and nontumor lung tissue, or from cryopreserved PBMC samples, and no cell sorting was done. Libraries were made using 5' RACE. Sequencing was carried out with a NextSeq 500. TCRdb's own reprocessing of the public reads used fastp at Q25 and MiXCR and kept productive beta chains. One record per CDR3 amino acid sequence lists the most common genes and DNA. The sample table lists some 50,000 distinct CDR3 sequences, 6% to 9.5% of them with a count of one. The ten largest clones represent roughly an eighth of the sample. The input for sequencing was PBMCs, taken at surgery. These receptors all come from a female donor with early-stage non-small cell lung cancer.

This clonotype appeared many times. The V call is TRBV6-5, the J call TRBJ1-4; maybe TRBD1 (6 bases). The V end was cut by 6 bases, the J end by 7 bases, with 15 bases between. Germline V gives CDR1 MNHEY, CDR2 SVGAGI. This CDR3 has 14 residues. The CDR3 is CASREPQGTEKLFF. CDR3 bases: TGTGCCAGCAGGGAACCCCAGGGGACTGAAAAACTGTTTTTT.

This clonotype was recorded many times. The V call is TRBV4-2, the J call TRBJ2-4; D is unclear. Trimming removed 0 bases from V and 0 bases from J, with 21 bases in between. Germline CDR1 LGHNA, CDR2 YNFKEQ. The CDR3 is 20 residues long. CDR3 sequence: CASSQDLAVSRYLAKNIQYF. The CDR3 bases are TGTGCCAGCAGCCAAGATTTAGCAGTCTCCAGGTACCTAGCCAAAAACATTCAGTACTTC.

This clonotype appeared many times. The chain uses TRBV7-8 and TRBJ1-4, with 9 bases fitting TRBD1. The CDR3 runs to 14 residues. The germline V gene encodes CDR1 SGHVS and CDR2 FQNEAQ. Trimming cost V 4 bases and J 8 bases; bases outside gene matches: 5. CDR3 DNA sequence: TGTGCCAGCAGCTACCGGGACAGGGCGGAAAAACTGTTTTTT. Amino acids: CASSYRDRAEKLFF.

This rearrangement joins TRBV20-1 to TRBJ1-1; D ambiguous. Trimming pared 5 bases from V and 2 bases from J, leaving 15 bases between. Germline V gives CDR1 DFQATT, CDR2 SNEGSKA (reference sequence). This CDR3 spans 14 amino acids. The CDR3 DNA sequence: TGCAGTGCTCTTTCGTCACTGGATAACACTGAAGCTTTCTTT. This codes for CSALSSLDNTEAFF.

The chain joins TRBV30 to TRBJ1-6; a weak D match, TRBD1 (6 bases). The CDR3 has 16 amino acids. Trimming took off 0 bases at V and 4 bases at J, with 13 bases between the two ends. Germline CDR1 is GTSNPN and CDR2 is SVGIG (reference sequence). The CDR3 reads CAWSVTGGQYNSPLHF. Here the CDR3 DNA reads TGTGCCTGGAGTGTAACAGGCGGACAGTATAATTCACCCCTCCACTTT.